The 18 T cell receptor beta chains in this list originate from one sample, sequenced in a study of a mutant IDH1 vaccine in newly diagnosed glioma. Sequenced by immunoSEQ multiplex PCR; TCRdb stores in-frame clones only, minus some. The data show about 88,000 clones, more than 65% seen once. As to time point: baseline, week 1 (first vaccination visit). The treatment was: pre-vaccination baseline after standard-of-care therapy. The sequencing used PBMCs, collected from a glioma patient treated with radiotherapy, temozolomide or both. The receptors derive from a middle-aged man with glioma. Some clones in this sample may be carry-over from other donors' samples.

The chain employs TRBV2 and TRBJ1-2; 7 positions agree with TRBD1. V dropped 5 bases and J dropped 6; count of bases not matched to a gene: 3. CDR1 and CDR2 from the germline V gene are SNHLY and FYNNEI. This CDR3 is 12 amino acids long. CDR3 in amino acids: CASSPQGDGYTF. The CDR3 DNA sequence: TGTGCCAGCAGTCCTCAGGGGGATGGCTACACCTTC.

CDR3 in DNA: TGTGCCAGCAGCTTTGTCCTAGCGCTTCAAGAGACCCAGTACTTC. Its protein is CASSFVLALQETQYF. The V gene is TRBV7-9, the J gene TRBJ2-5; D may be TRBD2 (6 bases). CDR1 and CDR2 from the germline V gene are SEHNR and FQNEAQ (reference sequence). The V and J ends lost 3 bases and 2 bases respectively, with 13 bases between them. The CDR3 runs 15 residues.

The CDR3 protein is CACSGGYNSPLHF. DNA of the CDR3: TGTGCCTGCTCAGGGGGGTATAATTCACCCCTCCACTTT. The rearrangement uses TRBV30 and TRBJ1-6, with 7 bases fitting TRBD1. The CDR3 spans 13 residues. CDR1 is GTSNPN and CDR2 is SVGIG in the germline V gene (reference sequence). V trimming: 6 bases; J trimming: 4 bases; junction bases outside the gene matches: 3.

This clone has only one observation. The germline gene is not matched at one end of the junction; a read error may be the cause. The chain uses TRBV6-1 and TRBJ2-7; tentative D call: TRBD1 (5 bases). The CDR3 is made up of 11 amino acids. Germline loops: CDR1 MNHNS, CDR2 SASEGT. The CDR3 region has the DNA TGTGCCAGCAAACAGGCCTATGAGCAGTACTTC. Amino acid sequence: CASKQAYEQYF.

The chain couples TRBV4-1 to TRBJ2-6; the D is unclear. V lost 1 base and J lost 4, with 17 bases in between. The CDR3 totals 18 residues. CDR1 is MGHRA, CDR2 YSYEKL, per germline. Written as DNA, the CDR3 is TGCGCCAGCAGCCAAGGTCCACCCACGGCGTCCGGGGCCAACGTCCTGACTTTC. Its translation is CASSQGPPTASGANVLTF.

The chain is built from TRBV13 and TRBJ2-3; 8 bases line up with TRBD2. This CDR3 spans 14 amino acids. The germline CDR1 and CDR2 sequences are PRHDT and FYEKMQ (reference sequence). V lost 2 bases and J lost 5; bases outside the gene matches: 3. The CDR3 spells CASSLTSGGDTQYF. The CDR3 DNA reads TGTGCCAGCAGCTTAACAAGCGGGGGAGATACGCAGTATTTT.

J is TRBJ1-4 and V is TRBV4-2, with D possibly matching TRBD1 (6 bases). The germline CDR1 and CDR2 sequences are LGHNA and YNFKEQ. The CDR3 consists of 17 residues. V shed 0 bases and J shed 8 bases, with 19 bases lying between them. The chain's CDR3 is CASSQEAVTGRKEKLFF. The CDR3 nucleotides are TGTGCCAGCAGCCAAGAGGCGGTAACAGGGAGGAAAGAAAAACTGTTTTTT.

CDR3 residues: CASSLGGGAIDTQYF. CDR3 nucleotide sequence: TGTGCCAGCAGCTTAGGCGGGGGGGCGATAGATACGCAGTATTTT. The chain couples TRBV7-2 to TRBJ2-3; 9 bases fit TRBD2. CDR3 length: 15 residues. Germline V gives CDR1 SGHTA, CDR2 FQGNSA. V lost 1 base and J lost 5; bases outside the gene matches: 4.

The J gene is TRBJ1-6, the V gene TRBV27; D is unclear. The germline V and J ends were trimmed by 5 bases and 5 bases, with 22 bases remaining between them. CDR1 and CDR2 (germline): MNHEY, SMNVEV (reference sequence). CDR3 length equals 18 residues. The CDR3 bases are TGTGCCAGCAGTGAACGGGCCGGCTTCCCCTCGGATAATTCACCCCTCCACTTT. As protein: CASSERAGFPSDNSPLHF.

The rearrangement joins TRBV9 to TRBJ1-1; D gene unclear. There are 13 residues in the CDR3. Trimming removed 2 bases at V and 1 base at J, with 6 bases between. In germline, CDR1 is SGDLS, CDR2 YYNGEE. CDR3 region: CASSVSGNTEAFF. CDR3 sequence (DNA): TGTGCCAGCAGCGTTTCAGGGAACACTGAAGCTTTCTTT.

The chain carries TRBV5-1 and TRBJ2-2; D is unresolved. Germline values: CDR1 SGHRS, CDR2 YFSETQ. V was clipped by 0 bases and J by 0 bases, with 6 bases between them. The CDR3 runs to 15 residues. CDR3 amino acids: CASSLDSSNTGELFF. The CDR3 DNA is TGCGCCAGCAGCTTGGACAGTTCGAACACCGGGGAGCTGTTTTTT.

This clone was seen only a few times. The J gene is TRBJ1-1, the V gene TRBV5-4; the D gene is possibly TRBD1 (6 bases). Germline CDR1 and CDR2: SGHNT and YYREEE (reference sequence). This CDR3 spans 15 amino acids. The ends were cut back, 5 bases at V and 1 base at J, with 15 bases in the middle. The chain's CDR3 is CASRTNRAPNTEAFF. CDR3 nucleotide sequence: TGTGCCAGCAGAACGAACAGGGCTCCGAACACTGAAGCTTTCTTT.

This clone was detected only a few times. This chain joins TRBV10-1 and TRBJ2-7, with 13 positions matching TRBD2. Germline V gives CDR1 WNHNN, CDR2 SYGVQD (reference sequence). Germline trimming cut 2 bases from V and 4 bases from J; bases unmatched to any gene: 2. This CDR3 comprises 15 residues. CDR3 nucleotide sequence: TGCGCCAGCAGTGAGATGACTAGCGGGGGGTACGAGCAGTACTTC. Translated, it gives CASSEMTSGGYEQYF.

This chain connects TRBV2 to TRBJ1-4; 11 bases are a match to TRBD1. J lost 7 bases, V lost 1 base, and 5 bases had no gene match. The CDR3 sequence is 16 residues long. The germline CDR1 and CDR2 sequences are SNHLY and FYNNEI. Written as DNA, the CDR3 is TGTGCCAGCAGTGAAGGGACAGGGGGCGCGTCTGAAAAACTGTTTTTT. This encodes CASSEGTGGASEKLFF.

The V call is TRBV5-1, the J call TRBJ1-4, with 11 bases aligning to TRBD1. The germline gives CDR1 SGHRS, CDR2 YFSETQ. The V and J ends lost 0 bases and 8 bases, in that order; junction bases with no gene match: 3. This CDR3 comprises 15 residues. The CDR3, as DNA: TGCGCCAGCAGCTTGGAAGGGACAGGGGGAGAAAAACTGTTTTTT. Its translation is CASSLEGTGGEKLFF.

This clone ranks as medium-sized (0.01 to 0.1%). This chain connects TRBV5-4 to TRBJ2-7, with D uncertain. Germline V lookup: CDR1 SGHNT, CDR2 YYREEE (reference sequence). V was shortened by 0 bases and J by 3 bases, with 13 bases between the two germline ends. The CDR3 totals 15 residues. The DNA of the CDR3 is TGTGCCAGCAGCTTGGGTTTGGACCCCTACTACGAGCAGTACTTC. Protein product: CASSLGLDPYYEQYF.

The J gene is TRBJ1-2, the V gene TRBV7-9; D gene ambiguous. CDR1 and CDR2 from the germline V gene are SEHNR and FQNEAQ (reference sequence). Trimming took 1 base from V and 3 from J, leaving 3 bases between them. The CDR3 runs 12 residues. As DNA, the CDR3 is TGTGCCAGCAGCTTAGACTACTATGGCTACACCTTC. It translates to CASSLDYYGYTF.

The chain recombines TRBV29-1 with TRBJ2-7, with D tentatively TRBD1 (6 bases). The V and J ends lost 6 bases and 5 bases respectively, with 14 bases between them. The germline V gene has CDR1 SQVTM and CDR2 ANQGSEA. The CDR3 has 12 residues. CDR3 loop: CSVGKPGDEQYF. The DNA for the CDR3 is TGCAGCGTCGGGAAACCAGGGGACGAGCAGTACTTC.